The 22 T cell receptor beta chains below all came from one sample that was sequenced in a study of T cell responses to AZD1222 COVID-19 vaccine. Clones were sequenced by immunoSEQ multiplex PCR, and TCRdb holds only the in-frame ones, with some missing. The data show under 120,000 clones, 92% seen once. Sequencing used peripheral blood, obtained on day 0 of AZD1222 vaccination. These receptors all come from an adult in good health.

J is TRBJ1-5 and V is TRBV5-8; tentatively, D is TRBD1 (5 bases). V was clipped by 6 bases and J by 2 bases, with 12 bases between them. The CDR3 is 14 residues long. CDR1 SGHTS and CDR2 YDEGEE come from the germline V gene. The CDR3 region is CASIPLRGNQPQHF. The CDR3 coding sequence is TGTGCCAGCATCCCCCTCAGGGGCAATCAGCCCCAGCATTTT.

The rearrangement joins TRBV25-1 to TRBJ1-2; D is perhaps TRBD1 (6 bases). V was clipped by 6 bases and J by 4 bases, with 12 bases between them. The CDR3 covers 13 residues. Germline assignment: CDR1 MGHDK and CDR2 SYGVNS. The chain's CDR3 is CASSYGTFYGYTF. The CDR3, as DNA: TGTGCCAGCAGCTACGGGACATTCTATGGCTACACCTTC.

The V gene is TRBV29-1, the J gene TRBJ2-7; TRBD1 might be the D (6 bases). V lost 4 bases and J 0 bases, leaving 7 bases between the germline ends. Germline lookup yields CDR1 SQVTM and CDR2 ANQGSEA. The CDR3 spans 12 residues. CDR3 region: CSVGDTSYEQYF. The CDR3 DNA is TGCAGCGTTGGGGACACCTCCTACGAGCAGTACTTC.

The chain has TRBV27 and TRBJ1-1; 7 nucleotides agree with TRBD1. Per germline, CDR1 MNHEY and CDR2 SMNVEV (reference sequence). V shed 8 bases and J 4 bases; nucleotides not matched to a gene: 10. The CDR3 covers 14 residues. The CDR3 DNA follows: TGTGCCAGCCATTCTCAGGGGGGGGGCACTGAAGCTTTCTTT. It yields the protein CASHSQGGGTEAFF.

The V gene is TRBV3-1 (or the pseudogene TRBV3-2), the J gene TRBJ2-5; 7 positions agree with TRBD1. Germline values: CDR1 LGHDT, CDR2 YNNKEL (reference sequence). This CDR3 is 15 amino acids long. Trimming removed 3 bases from V and 2 bases from J; junction bases left unmatched: 6. The DNA for the CDR3 is TGTGCCAGCAGCCACAAGGGACAGTATCAAGAGACCCAGTACTTC. Translating it yields CASSHKGQYQETQYF.

The chain links TRBV3-1 (or the pseudogene TRBV3-2) to TRBJ1-6; D not certain. The CDR3 is 22 amino acids. Germline V gives CDR1 LGHDT, CDR2 YNNKEL (reference sequence). Trimming cost V 1 base and J 0 bases, with 25 bases left between them. The DNA for the CDR3 is TGTGCCAGCAGCCAAGTCCCCTCCGGAGGTCTAACCTCCAGCTCCTATAATTCACCCCTCCACTTT. The encoded protein is CASSQVPSGGLTSSSYNSPLHF.

The V gene is TRBV18, the J gene TRBJ2-1, with D perhaps being TRBD1 or TRBD2 (5 bases each). This CDR3 contains 14 residues. Per germline, CDR1 KGHSH and CDR2 LQKENI. V was cut by 3 bases and J by 7 bases, with 13 bases left in between. The CDR3 protein is CASSPSGTGNEQFF. In DNA, the CDR3 is TGTGCCAGCTCACCCTCCGGGACGGGGAATGAGCAGTTCTTC. Combining the CDR3 with reference TRBV18 and TRBJ2-1 gives the whole variable domain NAGVMQNPRHLVRRRGQEARLRCSPMKGHSHVYWYRQLPEEGLKFMVYLQKENIIDESGMPKERFSAEFPKEGPSILRIQQVVRGDSAAYFCASSPSGTGNEQFFGPGTRLTVL.

The rearrangement links TRBV11-3 to TRBJ1-6; D not resolved. V was shortened by 5 bases and J by 4 bases, with 9 bases between the two germline ends. There are 14 residues in the CDR3. Germline CDR1 and CDR2: SGHNT and YENEEA. The CDR3 loop is CASSDREYNSPLHF. Here the CDR3 DNA reads TGTGCCAGCAGCGACCGAGAGTATAATTCACCCCTCCACTTT.

The chain has TRBV6-1 and TRBJ2-1; no definite D call. This CDR3 region has 15 residues. Germline V gene lookup returns CDR1 MNHNS and CDR2 SASEGT. The germline V and J ends were trimmed by 0 bases and 4 bases, with 10 bases remaining between them. Here the CDR3 reads CASSEALGPYNEQFF. DNA for the CDR3: TGTGCCAGCAGTGAAGCGCTTGGGCCATACAATGAGCAGTTCTTC.

Here the CDR3 DNA reads TGTGCCTGGAGTGTAGGTAGGAAGAAGGTCGAGCAGTACTTC. It is translated as CAWSVGRKKVEQYF. V usage is TRBV30 and J usage is TRBJ2-7; D gene uncertain. The CDR3 extends over 14 amino acids. The germline V and J ends were trimmed by 0 bases and 6 bases, with 15 bases remaining between them. CDR1 and CDR2 (germline): GTSNPN, SVGIG (reference sequence).

V is TRBV19 and J is TRBJ1-2; the match to TRBD1 covers 9 bases. This CDR3 has 18 residues. CDR1 LNHDA and CDR2 SQIVND come from the germline V gene (reference sequence). With V trimmed by 3 bases and J by 2 bases, 13 bases remained unmatched. The CDR3: CASSIWGQGIRSNYGYTF. The CDR3 nucleotides are TGTGCCAGTAGTATCTGGGGACAGGGTATACGCTCCAACTATGGCTACACCTTC. The complete variable domain, with remaining parts taken from reference TRBV19 and TRBJ1-2, reads DGGITQSPKYLFRKEGQNVTLSCEQNLNHDAMYWYRQDPGQGLRLIYYSQIVNDFQKGDIAEGYSVSREKKESFPLTVTSAQKNPTAFYLCASSIWGQGIRSNYGYTFGSGTRLTVV.

The J gene is TRBJ1-4, the V gene TRBV12-3 or TRBV12-4; D gene unclear. V was cut by 2 bases and J by 4 bases, with 5 bases left in between. The CDR3 is made up of 13 amino acids. The CDR3 protein is CASSLILNEKLFF. The CDR3 DNA reads TGTGCCAGCAGTTTAATCCTTAATGAAAAACTGTTTTTT.

The rearrangement links TRBV19 to TRBJ1-3; D gene uncertain. The germline V and J ends were trimmed by 5 bases and 0 bases, with 8 bases remaining between them. The CDR3 length is 14 residues. Germline V gene lookup returns CDR1 LNHDA and CDR2 SQIVND (reference sequence). For the CDR3, the DNA is TGTGCCAGTAGTTCTCCAGTCTCTGGAAACACCATATATTTT. Translating it yields CASSSPVSGNTIYF. The complete variable domain, with remaining parts taken from reference TRBV19 and TRBJ1-3, reads DGGITQSPKYLFRKEGQNVTLSCEQNLNHDAMYWYRQDPGQGLRLIYYSQIVNDFQKGDIAEGYSVSREKKESFPLTVTSAQKNPTAFYLCASSSPVSGNTIYFGEGSWLTVV.

The chain employs TRBV28 and TRBJ1-6, with unresolved D. V dropped 6 bases and J dropped 2 bases, with 2 bases sitting between them. Germline lookup yields CDR1 MDHEN and CDR2 SYDVKM. The CDR3 covers 12 residues. In DNA, the CDR3 is TGTGCCAGCAGCCCCTATAATTCACCCCTCCACTTT. This encodes CASSPYNSPLHF.

This clone was counted between two and nine times. Written as DNA, the CDR3 is TGTGCCAGTAGTATTCAAGCGGGGGGTGTGAGTGAGCAGTTCTTC. Protein product: CASSIQAGGVSEQFF. The chain is built from TRBV19 and TRBJ2-1; TRBD2 aligns across 9 bases. V lost 3 bases and J lost 9; bases outside the gene matches: 9. Germline V gene lookup returns CDR1 LNHDA and CDR2 SQIVND (reference sequence). The CDR3 is made up of 15 amino acids.

The chain combines TRBV19 with TRBJ1-5, with 8 bases aligning to TRBD1. The J segment lost 1 base and the V segment lost 3 bases, leaving 11 bases of the junction unmatched. The CDR3 loop spans 18 amino acids. Germline CDR1 and CDR2: LNHDA and SQIVND (reference sequence). The CDR3 region is CASSIRRGTGGSNQPQHF. DNA of the CDR3: TGTGCCAGTAGTATCCGTAGAGGGACAGGAGGGAGCAATCAGCCCCAGCATTTT.

This sequence joins TRBV5-1 and TRBJ1-2; D is undetermined. The CDR3 is 16 amino acids. Germline V CDR1 and CDR2: SGHRS, YFSETQ. Between the trimmed V and J ends, which lost 0 bases and 4 bases, there was a span of 16 bases. DNA of the CDR3: TGCGCCAGCAGCTTGGCCAAGGACGGCATAGCCTATGGCTACACCTTC. Translated, it gives CASSLAKDGIAYGYTF. Drawing the rest from reference TRBV5-1 and TRBJ1-2, the complete variable domain is KAGVTQTPRYLIKTRGQQVTLSCSPISGHRSVSWYQQTPGQGLQFLFEYFSETQRNKGNFPGRFSGRQFSNSRSEMNVSTLELGDSALYLCASSLAKDGIAYGYTFGSGTRLTVV.

This clone appeared a single time. V and J are TRBV5-1 and TRBJ2-7; D gene uncertain. The V gene lost 0 bases and the J gene lost 3 bases, with 13 bases spanning the gap. Germline V gene lookup returns CDR1 SGHRS and CDR2 YFSETQ. The CDR3 extends over 15 amino acids. CDR3: CASSLAGQAVYEQYF. DNA for the CDR3: TGCGCCAGCAGCTTGGCCGGGCAGGCTGTCTACGAGCAGTACTTC.

The rearrangement links TRBV10-3 to TRBJ2-7, with D uncertain. CDR1 and CDR2 (germline): ENHRY, SYGVKD. V was trimmed by 3 bases and J by 5 bases, leaving 11 bases between them. The CDR3 has 13 residues. The CDR3 sequence: CAISEGVEDEQYF. DNA for the CDR3: TGTGCCATCAGTGAAGGAGTAGAGGACGAGCAGTACTTC.

The chain uses TRBV6-5 and TRBJ1-5, with D maybe TRBD1 (6 bases). The CDR3 length is 14 residues. Germline CDR1 is MNHEY and CDR2 is SVGAGI. V shed 0 bases and J shed 6 bases, with 9 bases lying between them. CDR3 loop: CASSYSGGAQPQHF. In nucleotides, the CDR3 is TGTGCCAGCAGTTACTCAGGGGGGGCTCAGCCCCAGCATTTT.

The chain employs TRBV9 and TRBJ1-1, with a possible D match to TRBD1 (5 bases). This CDR3 spans 14 amino acids. Trimming left V 0 bases short and J 1 base short, with 7 bases between. CDR1 and CDR2 (germline): SGDLS, YYNGEE. The CDR3 here is CASSVAGRNTEAFF. The CDR3 nucleotides read TGTGCCAGCAGCGTAGCGGGACGGAACACTGAAGCTTTCTTT.

A remark on this clone: One end of the junction is discordant with germline, which a read error may explain. The chain couples TRBV7-8 to TRBJ2-1; no clear D gene. The germline V gene encodes CDR1 SGHVS and CDR2 FQNEAQ. This CDR3 region has 12 residues. The CDR3, as DNA: TGTGCCAGCAGCCACCCACCAAACGAGCCGTTCTTC. Translation gives CASSHPPNEPFF.